The 12 T cell receptor beta chains below come from one sample, sequenced in a study of cytomegalovirus exposure and HLA in healthy donors. The PCR employed 60 Vbeta primers together with 13 Jbeta primers. Data came from immunoSEQ multiplex PCR; TCRdb stores just in-frame clones and leaves some out. The sample has some 150,000 clones, roughly 87% seen once. The sequencing sample was made of PBMCs. The source is a woman aged 30 to 39 in good health and CMV-seronegative.

The chain uses TRBV5-1 and TRBJ1-3; 8 nucleotides line up with TRBD1. Trimming took 4 bases from V and 3 from J; bases not matched to a gene: 12. Germline V lookup: CDR1 SGHRS, CDR2 YFSETQ. The CDR3 is 17 amino acids. CDR3 sequence: CASSTTTGTGLGNTIYF. The CDR3 nucleotides read TGCGCCAGCAGCACAACCACCGGGACAGGCCTTGGAAACACCATATATTTT.

The gene calls are TRBV7-8 and TRBJ1-4, with unresolved D. V dropped 2 bases and J dropped 0 bases, with 16 bases sitting between them. CDR1 and CDR2 from the germline V gene are SGHVS and FQNEAQ. This CDR3 is 18 amino acids long. The CDR3 coding sequence is TGTGCCAGCAGCTTATATATTGCCAGGAGGCCAACTAATGAAAAACTGTTTTTT. Protein: CASSLYIARRPTNEKLFF.

This chain connects TRBV6-6 to TRBJ1-6; TRBD1 agrees at 7 bases. Losses at the gene ends were 5 bases for V and 9 bases for J; bases not matched to a gene: 7. CDR1 is MNHNY, CDR2 SVGAGI, per germline (reference sequence). This CDR3 spans 14 amino acids. The DNA of the CDR3 is TGTGCCAGCAGTAGACAGGGCGTCCGTTCACCCCTCCACTTT. This codes for CASSRQGVRSPLHF.

The chain carries TRBV4-1 and TRBJ2-7, with D possibly matching TRBD1 (6 bases). Per germline, CDR1 MGHRA and CDR2 YSYEKL. V was shortened by 1 base and J by 6 bases, with 16 bases between the two germline ends. This CDR3 region has 15 residues. This CDR3 is CASSQGTQGIREQYF. Written as DNA, the CDR3 is TGCGCCAGCAGCCAAGGCACCCAGGGGATTCGCGAGCAGTACTTC.

The chain has TRBV9 and TRBJ2-7, with 9 bases identical to TRBD2. The junction had 12 bases not matched to a gene; V was cut back by 3 bases and J by 5 bases. The CDR3 has 16 residues. The germline CDR1 and CDR2 sequences are SGDLS and YYNGEE. Written as DNA, the CDR3 is TGTGCCAGCAGCGGTAGGCCGACTAGCGGTTCGGACGAGCAGTACTTC. This codes for CASSGRPTSGSDEQYF. Filled out from reference TRBV9 and TRBJ2-7, the complete variable domain reads DSGVTQTPKHLITATGQRVTLRCSPRSGDLSVYWYQQSLDQGLQFLIQYYNGEERAKGNILERFSAQQFPDLHSELNLSSLELGDSALYFCASSGRPTSGSDEQYFGPGTRLTVT.

The J gene is TRBJ2-5, the V gene TRBV4-1, with a tentative D call TRBD1 (6 bases). With the DNA end fitting TRBJ2-7 better, the J assignment may be wrong. The V gene's germline CDR1 is MGHRA and CDR2 YSYEKL. CDR3 length equals 14 residues. The CDR3 region is CASSRDTGPSEQYF. In nucleotides, the CDR3 is TGCGCCAGCAGCCGGGACACGGGCCCCTCCGAGCAGTACTTC.

The V and J genes are TRBV10-1 and TRBJ2-2; D uncertain. V was pared by 10 bases and J by 5 bases, with 17 bases between. This CDR3 contains 14 residues. Germline values: CDR1 WNHNN, CDR2 SYGVQD (reference sequence). CDR3: CATSRLAGTGELFF. DNA of the CDR3: TGCGCCACTAGTAGGTTAGCTGGAACCGGGGAGCTGTTTTTT.

In its sample, this clone was seen once. The chain combines TRBV5-1 with TRBJ1-2; 8 positions agree with TRBD1. The germline CDR1 and CDR2 sequences are SGHRS and YFSETQ. Trimming took 1 base from V and 5 from J; bases not matched to a gene: 4. CDR3 length: 14 amino acids. CDR3 sequence reads: CASSLPTGEYGYTF. In nucleotides, the CDR3 is TGCGCCAGCAGCTTGCCGACAGGGGAATATGGCTACACCTTC.

This rearrangement joins TRBV15 to TRBJ2-7, with 8 bases matching TRBD1. The CDR3 is made up of 15 amino acids. The V segment lost 5 bases and the J segment 3 bases; nucleotides outside the gene matches: 9. Germline loops: CDR1 LNHNV, CDR2 YYDKDF (reference sequence). The CDR3 is CATSPRRQGIYEQYF. The DNA of the CDR3 is TGTGCCACCAGCCCCCGGAGACAGGGGATCTACGAGCAGTACTTC.

The rearrangement links TRBV5-8 to TRBJ2-5; 14 bases are shared with TRBD2. CDR1 SGHTS and CDR2 YDEGEE come from the germline V gene. With V trimmed by 4 bases and J by 5 bases, 10 bases remained unmatched. This CDR3 has 17 amino acids. The CDR3 sequence is CASSPGTSGGTRETQYF. In nucleotides, the CDR3 is TGTGCCAGCAGCCCCGGGACTAGCGGGGGAACGCGGGAGACCCAGTACTTC.

V usage is TRBV6-6 and J usage is TRBJ2-3; D remains ambiguous. Trimming left V 7 bases short and J 2 bases short, with 16 bases between. The CDR3 covers 15 residues. The germline gives CDR1 MNHNY, CDR2 SVGAGI (reference sequence). The CDR3 coding sequence is TGTGCCAGCACCGTCAATCCCCGGTACACAGATACGCAGTATTTT. Translation: CASTVNPRYTDTQYF.

This chain links TRBV7-2 with TRBJ2-5; 10 positions agree with TRBD2. The V gene's germline CDR1 is SGHTA and CDR2 FQGNSA. This CDR3 has 18 residues. With V trimmed by 1 base and J by 5 bases, 13 bases remained unmatched. The DNA of the CDR3 is TGTGCCAGCAGCTTAGGGCGGCTAGCGGGGGACAGAGGGGAGACCCAGTACTTC. Translating it yields CASSLGRLAGDRGETQYF. The complete variable domain, with remaining parts taken from reference TRBV7-2 and TRBJ2-5, reads GAGVSQSPSNKVTEKGKDVELRCDPISGHTALYWYRQSLGQGLEFLIYFQGNSAPDKSGLPSDRFSAERTGGSVSTLTIQRTQQEDSAVYLCASSLGRLAGDRGETQYFGPGTRLLVL.